Shown below are 2 T cell receptor beta chains from a single sample sequenced in a study of cytomegalovirus exposure and HLA in healthy donors. Libraries were prepared by immunoSEQ multiplex PCR; TCRdb keeps only in-frame clonotypes and omits some of them. The sample includes 65,000 to 80,000 clones, roughly 95% of them seen just once. The sample consisted of PBMCs. These receptors all stem from a woman aged 18 to 35 in good health and CMV-seropositive.

The chain links TRBV4-1 to TRBJ2-1; D unclear. This CDR3 comprises 13 residues. Germline values: CDR1 MGHRA, CDR2 YSYEKL. The V and J ends lost 5 bases and 2 bases respectively, with 7 bases between them. The CDR3 sequence is CASSGLTYNEQFF. DNA of the CDR3: TGCGCCAGCAGCGGGCTAACCTACAATGAGCAGTTCTTC.

The J gene is TRBJ2-1, the V gene TRBV4-3, with D possibly matching TRBD1 (6 bases). CDR3 size: 16 residues. Trimming removed 0 bases from V and 3 bases from J, with 12 bases in between. Germline V gives CDR1 LGHNA, CDR2 YSLEER. CDR3 coding DNA: TGCGCCAGCAGCCAAGAAATGGGGGCAATCTACAATGAGCAGTTCTTC. This translates into CASSQEMGAIYNEQFF.